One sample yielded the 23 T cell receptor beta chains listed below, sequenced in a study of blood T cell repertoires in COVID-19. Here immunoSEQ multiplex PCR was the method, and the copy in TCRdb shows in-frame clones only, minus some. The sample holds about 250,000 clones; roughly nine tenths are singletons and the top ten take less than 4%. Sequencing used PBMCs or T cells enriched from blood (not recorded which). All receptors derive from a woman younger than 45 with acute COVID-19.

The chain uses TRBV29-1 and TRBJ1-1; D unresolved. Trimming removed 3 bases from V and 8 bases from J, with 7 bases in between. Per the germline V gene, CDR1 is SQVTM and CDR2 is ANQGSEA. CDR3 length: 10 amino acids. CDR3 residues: CSVEENEAFF. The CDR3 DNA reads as TGCAGCGTTGAGGAGAACGAAGCTTTCTTT.

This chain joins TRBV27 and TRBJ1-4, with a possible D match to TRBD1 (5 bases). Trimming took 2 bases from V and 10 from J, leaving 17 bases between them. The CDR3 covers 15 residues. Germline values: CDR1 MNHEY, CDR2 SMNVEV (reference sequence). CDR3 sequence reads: CASSLSAGQDAKLFF. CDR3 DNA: TGTGCCAGCAGTTTAAGTGCAGGGCAGGATGCAAAACTGTTTTTT.

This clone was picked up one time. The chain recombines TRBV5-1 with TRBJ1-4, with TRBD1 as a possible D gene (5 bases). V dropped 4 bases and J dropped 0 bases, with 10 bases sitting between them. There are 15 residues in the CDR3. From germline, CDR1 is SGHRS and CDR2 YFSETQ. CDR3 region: CASSTQTATNEKLFF. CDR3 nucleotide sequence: TGCGCCAGCAGCACTCAGACAGCAACTAATGAAAAACTGTTTTTT.

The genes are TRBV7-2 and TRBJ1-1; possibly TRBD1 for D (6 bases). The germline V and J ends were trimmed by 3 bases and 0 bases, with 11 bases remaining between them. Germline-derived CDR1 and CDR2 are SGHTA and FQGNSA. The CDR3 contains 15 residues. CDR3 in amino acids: CASSLTGTMNTEAFF. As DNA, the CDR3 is TGTGCCAGCAGCTTGACAGGAACCATGAACACTGAAGCTTTCTTT.

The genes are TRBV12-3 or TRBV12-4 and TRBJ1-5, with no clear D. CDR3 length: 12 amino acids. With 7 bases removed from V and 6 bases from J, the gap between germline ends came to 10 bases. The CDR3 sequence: CASTQGGQPQHF. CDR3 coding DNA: TGTGCCAGCACCCAAGGCGGTCAGCCCCAGCATTTT.

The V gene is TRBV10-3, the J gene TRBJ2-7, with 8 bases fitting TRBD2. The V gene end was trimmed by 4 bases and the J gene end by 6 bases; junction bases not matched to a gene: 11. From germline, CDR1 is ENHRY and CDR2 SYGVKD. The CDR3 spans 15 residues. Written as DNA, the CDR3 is TGTGCCATCAGTGTGGATAGCGGGGTCCAGTCCGAGCAGTACTTC. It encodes CAISVDSGVQSEQYF.

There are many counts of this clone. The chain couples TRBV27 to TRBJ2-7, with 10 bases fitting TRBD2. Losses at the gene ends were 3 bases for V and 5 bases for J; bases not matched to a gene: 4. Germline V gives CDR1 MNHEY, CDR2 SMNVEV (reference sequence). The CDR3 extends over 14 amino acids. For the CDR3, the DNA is TGTGCCAGCAGTTTGGGAGCGGGGGGGAACGAGCAGTACTTC. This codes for CASSLGAGGNEQYF.

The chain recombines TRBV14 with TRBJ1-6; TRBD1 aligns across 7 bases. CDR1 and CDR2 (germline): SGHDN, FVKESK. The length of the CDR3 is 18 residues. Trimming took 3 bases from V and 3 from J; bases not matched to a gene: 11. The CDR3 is CASSQDGRRTGYNSPLHF. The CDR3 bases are TGTGCCAGCAGCCAGGATGGACGCCGGACAGGCTATAATTCACCCCTCCACTTT.

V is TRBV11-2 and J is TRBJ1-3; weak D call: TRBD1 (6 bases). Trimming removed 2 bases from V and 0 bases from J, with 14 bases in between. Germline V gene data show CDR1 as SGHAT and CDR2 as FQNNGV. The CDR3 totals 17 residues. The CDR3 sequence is CASSLRGGQHSGNTIYF. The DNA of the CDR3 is TGTGCCAGCAGCTTAAGGGGCGGACAGCACTCTGGAAACACCATATATTTT.

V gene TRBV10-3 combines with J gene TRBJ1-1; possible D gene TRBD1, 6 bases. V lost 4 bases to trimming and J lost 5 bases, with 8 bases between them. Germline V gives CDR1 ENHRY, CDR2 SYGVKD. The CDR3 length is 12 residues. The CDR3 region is CAISGGGTEAFF. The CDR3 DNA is TGTGCCATCAGTGGAGGGGGAACTGAAGCTTTCTTT.

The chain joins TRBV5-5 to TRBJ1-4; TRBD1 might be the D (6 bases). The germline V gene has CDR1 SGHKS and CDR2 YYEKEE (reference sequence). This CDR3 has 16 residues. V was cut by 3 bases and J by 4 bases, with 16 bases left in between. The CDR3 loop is CASSSGRGGGNEKLFF. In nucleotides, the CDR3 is TGTGCCAGCAGCTCTGGCAGGGGCGGGGGTAATGAAAAACTGTTTTTT.

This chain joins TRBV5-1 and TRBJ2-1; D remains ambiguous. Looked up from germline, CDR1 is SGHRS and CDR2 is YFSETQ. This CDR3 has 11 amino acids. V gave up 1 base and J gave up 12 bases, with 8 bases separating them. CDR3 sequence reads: CASSLQIGQFF. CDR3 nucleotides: TGCGCCAGCAGCTTGCAGATTGGGCAGTTCTTC. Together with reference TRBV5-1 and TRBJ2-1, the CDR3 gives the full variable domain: KAGVTQTPRYLIKTRGQQVTLSCSPISGHRSVSWYQQTPGQGLQFLFEYFSETQRNKGNFPGRFSGRQFSNSRSEMNVSTLELGDSALYLCASSLQIGQFFGPGTRLTVL.

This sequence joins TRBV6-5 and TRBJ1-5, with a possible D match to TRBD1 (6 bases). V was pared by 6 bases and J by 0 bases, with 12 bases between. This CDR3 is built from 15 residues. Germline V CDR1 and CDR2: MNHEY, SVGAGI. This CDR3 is CASRDSGNSNQPQHF. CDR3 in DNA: TGTGCCAGCAGGGACAGCGGGAATAGCAATCAGCCCCAGCATTTT.

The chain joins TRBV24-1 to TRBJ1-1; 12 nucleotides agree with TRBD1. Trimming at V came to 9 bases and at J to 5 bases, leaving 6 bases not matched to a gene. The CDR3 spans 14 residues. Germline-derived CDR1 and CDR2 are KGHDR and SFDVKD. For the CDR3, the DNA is TGTGCCACCGGGACAGGGGGCTTTTCGACTGAAGCTTTCTTT. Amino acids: CATGTGGFSTEAFF.

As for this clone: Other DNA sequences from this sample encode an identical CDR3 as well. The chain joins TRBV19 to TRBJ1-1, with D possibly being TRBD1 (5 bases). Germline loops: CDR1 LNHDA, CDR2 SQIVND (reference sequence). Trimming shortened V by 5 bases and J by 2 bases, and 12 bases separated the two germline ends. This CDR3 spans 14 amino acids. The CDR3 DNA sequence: TGTGCCAGTAGTGTTGGCGGGGGAAACACTGAAGCTTTCTTT. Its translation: CASSVGGGNTEAFF.

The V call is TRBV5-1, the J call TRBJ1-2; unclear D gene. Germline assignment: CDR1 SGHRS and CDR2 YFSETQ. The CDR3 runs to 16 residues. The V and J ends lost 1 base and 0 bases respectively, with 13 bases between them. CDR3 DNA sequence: TGCGCCAGCAGCTTGAGATCTGAGGGCGCTAACTATGGCTACACCTTC. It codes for CASSLRSEGANYGYTF.

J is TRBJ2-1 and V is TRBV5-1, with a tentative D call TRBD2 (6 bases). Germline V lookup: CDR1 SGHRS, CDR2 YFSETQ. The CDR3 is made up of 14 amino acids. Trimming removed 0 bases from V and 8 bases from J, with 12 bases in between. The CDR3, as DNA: TGCGCCAGCAGCTTGGAAGCGCGGGGTGATGAGCAGTTCTTC. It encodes CASSLEARGDEQFF.

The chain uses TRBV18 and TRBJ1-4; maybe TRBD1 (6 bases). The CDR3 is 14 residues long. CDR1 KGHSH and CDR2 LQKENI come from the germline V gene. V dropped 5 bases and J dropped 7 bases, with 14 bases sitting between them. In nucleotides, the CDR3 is TGTGCCAGCTCATCAACAGGACAGACTGAAAAACTGTTTTTT. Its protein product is CASSSTGQTEKLFF.

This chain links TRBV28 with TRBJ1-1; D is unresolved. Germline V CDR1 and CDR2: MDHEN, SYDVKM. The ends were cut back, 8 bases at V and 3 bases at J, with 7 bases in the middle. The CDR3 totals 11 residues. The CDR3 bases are TGTGCCAGCGGGCGGGACACTGAAGCTTTCTTT. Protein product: CASGRDTEAFF.

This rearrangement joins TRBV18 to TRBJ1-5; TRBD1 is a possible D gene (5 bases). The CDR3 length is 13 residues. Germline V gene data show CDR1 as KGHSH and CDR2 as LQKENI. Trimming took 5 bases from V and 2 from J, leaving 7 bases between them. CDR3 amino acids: CASSAGRNQPQHF. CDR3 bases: TGTGCCAGCTCAGCGGGGCGCAATCAGCCCCAGCATTTT.

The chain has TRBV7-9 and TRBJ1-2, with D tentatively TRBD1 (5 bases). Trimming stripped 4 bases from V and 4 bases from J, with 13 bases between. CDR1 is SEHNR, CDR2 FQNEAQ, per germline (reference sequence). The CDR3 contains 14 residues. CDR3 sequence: CASSSGQIFYGYTF. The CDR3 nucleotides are TGTGCCAGCAGCTCAGGACAAATATTCTATGGCTACACCTTC.

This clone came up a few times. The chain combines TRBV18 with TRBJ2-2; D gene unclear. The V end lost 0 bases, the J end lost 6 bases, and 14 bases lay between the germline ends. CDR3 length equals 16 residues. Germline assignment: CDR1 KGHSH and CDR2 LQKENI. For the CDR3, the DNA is TGTGCCAGCTCACCACCGGCACACGTCTTATCCGGGGAGCTGTTTTTT. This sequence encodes CASSPPAHVLSGELFF.

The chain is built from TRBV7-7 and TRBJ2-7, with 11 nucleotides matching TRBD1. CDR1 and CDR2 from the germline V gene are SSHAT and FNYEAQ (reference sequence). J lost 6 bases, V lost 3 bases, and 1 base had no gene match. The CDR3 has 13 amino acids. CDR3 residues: CASSLDRGREQYF. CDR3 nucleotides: TGTGCCAGCAGCTTGGACAGGGGGCGCGAGCAGTACTTC.